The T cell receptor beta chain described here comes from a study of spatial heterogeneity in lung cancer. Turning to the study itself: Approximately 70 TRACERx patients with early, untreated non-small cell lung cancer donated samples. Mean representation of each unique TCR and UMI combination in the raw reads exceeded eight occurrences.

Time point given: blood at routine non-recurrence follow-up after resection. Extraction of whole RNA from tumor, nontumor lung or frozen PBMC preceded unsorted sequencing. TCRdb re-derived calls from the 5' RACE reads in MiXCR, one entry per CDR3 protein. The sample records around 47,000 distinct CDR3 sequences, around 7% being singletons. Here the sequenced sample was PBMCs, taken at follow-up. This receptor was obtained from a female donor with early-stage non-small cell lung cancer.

As DNA, the CDR3 is TGTGCCAGCAGCCTGATGACGCATCAGCCCCAGCATTTT. This codes for CASSLMTHQPQHF. The chain uses TRBV7-2 and TRBJ1-5; D is unclear. Between the trimmed V and J ends, which lost 5 bases and 5 bases, there was a span of 10 bases. From germline, CDR1 is SGHTA and CDR2 FQGNSA. This CDR3 is built from 13 residues. Using reference TRBV7-2 and TRBJ1-5 for the parts outside the CDR3, the full variable domain is GAGVSQSPSNKVTEKGKDVELRCDPISGHTALYWYRQSLGQGLEFLIYFQGNSAPDKSGLPSDRFSAERTGGSVSTLTIQRTQQEDSAVYLCASSLMTHQPQHFGDGTRLSIL.